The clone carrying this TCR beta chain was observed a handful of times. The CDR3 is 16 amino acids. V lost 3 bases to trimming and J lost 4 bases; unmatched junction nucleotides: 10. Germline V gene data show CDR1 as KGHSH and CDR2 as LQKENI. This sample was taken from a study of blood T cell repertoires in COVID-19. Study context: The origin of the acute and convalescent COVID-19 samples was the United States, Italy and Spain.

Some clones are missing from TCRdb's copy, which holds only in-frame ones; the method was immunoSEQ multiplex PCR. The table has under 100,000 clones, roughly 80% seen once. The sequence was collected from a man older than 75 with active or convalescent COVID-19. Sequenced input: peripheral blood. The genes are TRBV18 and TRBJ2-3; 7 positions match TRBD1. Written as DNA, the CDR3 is TGTGCCAGCTCACCCGACCCAGGGGGTGATTCAGATACGCAGTATTTT. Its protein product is CASSPDPGGDSDTQYF. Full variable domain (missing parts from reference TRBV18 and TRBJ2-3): NAGVMQNPRHLVRRRGQEARLRCSPMKGHSHVYWYRQLPEEGLKFMVYLQKENIIDESGMPKERFSAEFPKEGPSILRIQQVVRGDSAAYFCASSPDPGGDSDTQYFGPGTRLTVL.